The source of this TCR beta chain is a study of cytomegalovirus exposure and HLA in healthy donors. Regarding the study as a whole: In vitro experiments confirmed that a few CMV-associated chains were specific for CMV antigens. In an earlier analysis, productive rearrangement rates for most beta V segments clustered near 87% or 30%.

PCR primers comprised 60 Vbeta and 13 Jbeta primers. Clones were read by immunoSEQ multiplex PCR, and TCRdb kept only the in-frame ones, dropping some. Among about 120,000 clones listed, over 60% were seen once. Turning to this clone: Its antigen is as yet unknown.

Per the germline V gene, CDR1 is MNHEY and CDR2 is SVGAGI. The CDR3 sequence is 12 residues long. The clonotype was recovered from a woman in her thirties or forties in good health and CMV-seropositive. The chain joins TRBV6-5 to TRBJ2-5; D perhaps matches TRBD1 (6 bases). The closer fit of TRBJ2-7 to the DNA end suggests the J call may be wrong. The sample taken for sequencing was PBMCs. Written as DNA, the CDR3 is TGTGCCAGCAGCCCCAACAGGGACGAGCAGTACTTC. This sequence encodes CASSPNRDEQYF.